These 14 T cell receptor beta chains share one sample of origin, sequenced in a study of T cell clonality in common variable immunodeficiency. The method was immunoSEQ multiplex PCR; TCRdb's version includes in-frame clones alone and lacks a portion of them. This sample has over 30,000 clones and no singletons, with roughly 3.5% in the ten largest. The sequenced material came from peripheral blood mononuclear cells. These receptors were collected from a person aged 18-69 years in good health.

This clone was detected a few times. The CDR3 extends 3 residues past the end of the read, so its final part is completed from the germline J gene. V gene TRBV5-1 combines with J gene TRBJ2-7; no clear D. Germline V gene lookup returns CDR1 SGHRS and CDR2 YFSETQ. The V and J ends lost 0 bases and 2 bases respectively, with 9 bases between them. The CDR3 covers 14 residues. The CDR3 protein is CASSLVVQPYEQYF. The sequenced CDR3 bases are TGCGCCAGCAGCTTGGTAGTACAGCCCTACGAG.

This clone came up a few times. Read sequence stops 3 residues before the CDR3 end, and the germline J gene provides the missing end. The V and J genes are TRBV30 and TRBJ1-5; unclear D gene. The CDR3 length is 13 residues. Between the trimmed V and J ends, which lost 1 base and 1 base, there was a span of 5 bases. In germline, CDR1 is GTSNPN, CDR2 SVGIG (reference sequence). CDR3 DNA (partial): TGTGCCTGGAGTGAAAGGAGCAATCAGCCC. As protein: CAWSERSNQP. The whole CDR3 sequence reads CAWSERSNQPQHF.

This clone was recorded many times. The read terminates 3 residues ahead of where the CDR3 ends, so the germline J gene completes it. The rearrangement links TRBV20-1 to TRBJ1-4, with TRBD1 identical over 8 bases. Germline lookup yields CDR1 DFQATT and CDR2 SNEGSKA (reference sequence). This CDR3 is 13 amino acids long. V gave up 3 bases and J gave up 6 bases; unmatched junction bases: 3. The sequenced CDR3 bases are TGCAGTGCTAGTCAGGGGGCGGATGAAAAA. The encoded protein is CSASQGADEK. The whole CDR3 sequence is CSASQGADEKLFF.

In its sample, this clone was seen many times. The sequence runs out 3 residues before the end of the CDR3; the remainder is reconstructed from the germline J gene. The rearrangement uses TRBV5-1 and TRBJ2-2; possible D gene TRBD2, 5 bases. The V and J ends lost 0 bases and 3 bases respectively, with 9 bases between them. Germline assignment: CDR1 SGHRS and CDR2 YFSETQ. The CDR3 covers 15 residues. CDR3 bases read: TGCGCCAGCAGCTTGGAGGACTTTTACACCGGGGAG. Its protein is CASSLEDFYTGE. From start to end, the CDR3 is CASSLEDFYTGELFF.

This clone was seen ten or more times. Sequencing ends 3 residues short of the CDR3 end; the germline J gene provides the rest. This chain uses TRBV7-2 with TRBJ1-1, with D maybe TRBD1 (6 bases). CDR1 and CDR2 (germline): SGHTA, FQGNSA. This CDR3 contains 14 residues. V lost 5 bases, J lost 1 base, and 11 bases lay in between. CDR3 protein: CASSPEGQNTEAFF. The part of the CDR3 DNA that was read is TGTGCCAGCAGCCCAGAGGGACAGAACACTGAA.

This clone came up many times. Read data end 3 residues before the CDR3 end; the end is taken from the germline J gene. Other nucleotide sequences from this sample produce the same CDR3. This chain connects TRBV23-1 to TRBJ1-3; the match to TRBD1 covers 8 bases. TRBV23-1 is recorded as an ORF, its role being uncertain. J gave up 7 bases and V 1 base, and 12 bases lay outside the gene matches. There are 17 residues in the CDR3. The part of the CDR3 DNA that was read is TGCGCCAGCAGTCAATGCCTCCGGACAGGGTCTGAGAACACC. Translating gives CASSQCLRTGSENT. The whole CDR3 sequence is CASSQCLRTGSENTIYF.

In this sample, this clone turned up a few times. The read terminates 3 residues ahead of where the CDR3 ends, so the germline J gene completes it. The chain recombines TRBV30 with TRBJ1-4; 9 positions agree with TRBD1. Germline CDR1 reads GTSNPN; CDR2 reads SVGIG (reference sequence). After removal of 3 bases from V and 6 bases from J, the junction contained 11 bases not matched to a gene. CDR3 length equals 16 residues. The CDR3 here is CAWSDLIRDRDEKLFF. The covered CDR3 bases are TGTGCCTGGAGCGATCTCATCCGGGACAGGGATGAAAAA.

This clone was recorded at least ten times. Sequencing ends 3 residues short of the CDR3 end; the germline J gene provides the rest. The rearrangement links TRBV19 to TRBJ2-7, with 7 bases identical to TRBD2. This CDR3 spans 14 amino acids. V lost 5 bases, J lost 1 base, and 5 bases stayed unmatched. Germline V gene sequence: CDR1 LNHDA, CDR2 SQIVND (reference sequence). CDR3 sequence reads: CASSELAPSYEQYF. Partial CDR3 DNA: TGTGCCAGTAGTGAACTAGCGCCATCCTACGAG.

This clone was recorded at least ten times. The observed sequence ends 3 residues before the CDR3 terminus, with the missing tail filled in from the germline J gene. The chain combines TRBV5-1 with TRBJ2-2; a weak D match, TRBD1 (5 bases). This CDR3 is 13 amino acids long. CDR1 is SGHRS, CDR2 YFSETQ, per germline. The CDR3 protein is CASSFGLTEKLFF. The sequenced part of the CDR3 DNA is TGCGCCAGCAGCTTTGGGCTGACAGAAAAG.

This clone was recorded at least ten times. The read falls 3 residues short of the CDR3 end, and the missing part is taken from the germline J gene. V usage is TRBV30 and J usage is TRBJ1-5; the match to TRBD1 covers 9 bases. Per germline, CDR1 GTSNPN and CDR2 SVGIG (reference sequence). CDR3 length equals 15 residues. Germline trimming cut 2 bases from V and 6 bases from J; bases unmatched to any gene: 8. The CDR3 loop is CAWSYPGTGSQPQHF. The sequenced CDR3 bases are TGTGCCTGGAGTTACCCCGGGACAGGGAGTCAGCCC.

This clone was seen ten or more times. Read coverage stops 3 residues before the CDR3 terminus; the germline J gene supplies the remainder. V gene TRBV6-1 combines with J gene TRBJ2-7; TRBD2 aligns across 8 bases. The V gene end was trimmed by 0 bases and the J gene end by 6 bases; junction bases not matched to a gene: 7. The germline V gene encodes CDR1 MNHNS and CDR2 SASEGT. This CDR3 spans 15 amino acids. This CDR3 is CASSEASGGPSEQYF. The DNA read from the CDR3 is TGTGCCAGCAGTGAAGCGAGCGGGGGCCCTTCCGAG.

This clone was seen repeatedly, ten times or more. CDR3 region: CASSPGTGASTGELFF. The covered CDR3 bases are TGTGCCAGCAGCCCAGGGACAGGGGCGAGCACCGGGGAG. The chain recombines TRBV7-3 with TRBJ2-2; 10 nucleotides line up with TRBD1. Read data end 3 residues before the CDR3 end; the end is taken from the germline J gene. The CDR3 loop spans 16 amino acids. Germline V gene lookup returns CDR1 SGHTA and CDR2 FQGTGA. V lost 5 bases, J lost 4 bases, and 7 bases stayed unmatched.

At least ten counts were recorded for this clone. The CDR3 end is not reached by the read, which stops 3 residues before it; the germline J gene fills it in. The chain links TRBV5-1 to TRBJ1-1; TRBD1 aligns across 7 bases. V was pared by 6 bases and J by 4 bases, with 6 bases of the junction left unmatched. The CDR3 length is 13 residues. Germline CDR1 SGHRS, CDR2 YFSETQ. CDR3: CASTLYRGTEAFF. Incomplete CDR3 DNA: TGCGCCAGCACCCTGTACAGGGGCACTGAA.

This clone was found many times. The sequenced fragment ends 3 residues before the CDR3 boundary, so the rest is inferred from the germline J gene. The rearrangement joins TRBV18 to TRBJ2-1; 12 bases agree with TRBD2. CDR1 KGHSH and CDR2 LQKENI come from the germline V gene. With 6 bases clipped from V and 4 bases from J, the junction kept 4 bases outside the gene matches. This CDR3 spans 15 amino acids. The sequenced part of the CDR3 DNA is TGTGCCAGCTCGGAACTAGCGGGAGGTTACAATGAG. Encoded protein: CASSELAGGYNE. The full CDR3 protein is CASSELAGGYNEQFF. Supplemented by reference TRBV18 and TRBJ2-1, the full variable domain reads NAGVMQNPRHLVRRRGQEARLRCSPMKGHSHVYWYRQLPEEGLKFMVYLQKENIIDESGMPKERFSAEFPKEGPSILRIQQVVRGDSAAYFCASSELAGGYNEQFFGPGTRLTVL.